The next 5 T cell receptor beta chains were all read from a single sample in a study of glioma-infiltrating T cells. Using RNA template, CDR3s of TCR alpha and beta were amplified with iRepertoire arm-PCR. TCRdb independently ran MiXCR on the multiplex PCR reads; one entry per CDR3 protein. This sample has 100,000 to 150,000 distinct CDR3 sequences, with approximately 26% found just once. Material for sequencing was glioma tissue, nonneoplastic brain tissue, or PBMCs (not recorded which). The receptor source for this set is a human donor with low-grade glioma or glioblastoma, undergoing nonglioma brain surgery, or in good health (not recorded which).

This clonotype appeared many times. The CDR3 sequence: CASSEQGLEDQPQHF. The CDR3 nucleotides are TGTGCCAGCAGTGAACAGGGGTTAGAGGATCAGCCCCAGCATTTT. The chain carries TRBV6-1 and TRBJ1-5; a possible D gene is TRBD1 (6 bases). Germline CDR1 is MNHNS and CDR2 is SASEGT. The CDR3 consists of 15 residues. Deletions cut 2 bases from V and 5 bases from J, with 13 bases between.

This clonotype was seen only once. A much larger clonotype is one base distant, so this may be a read error. The chain employs TRBV6-2 or TRBV6-3 and TRBJ1-1, with D tentatively TRBD1 (5 bases). The CDR3 is 13 amino acids. Trimming stripped 7 bases from V and 4 bases from J, with 13 bases between. The germline V gene encodes CDR1 MNHEY and CDR2 SVGEGT. The CDR3 is CASTTVWGTEAFF. CDR3 in DNA: TGTGCCAGCACGACAGTGTGGGGCACTGAAGCTTTCTTT.

The chain employs TRBV7-9 and TRBJ2-3, with D unresolved. Germline V gene sequence: CDR1 SEHNR, CDR2 FQNEAQ (reference sequence). V lost 2 bases to trimming and J lost 4 bases, with 10 bases between them. The CDR3 has 14 residues. CDR3 region: CASSLSAVADTQYF. In DNA, the CDR3 is TGTGCCAGCAGCTTAAGTGCGGTCGCAGATACGCAGTATTTT.

There are many counts of this clonotype. The rearrangement uses TRBV6-1 and TRBJ1-1; TRBD1 is a possible D gene (6 bases). Germline V lookup: CDR1 MNHNS, CDR2 SASEGT. This CDR3 has 14 amino acids. V was cut by 6 bases and J by 6 bases, with 17 bases left in between. The DNA for the CDR3 is TGTGCCAGCAGCCCCCTCAGGGGTCGGGCTGAAGCTTTCTTT. It translates to CASSPLRGRAEAFF.

This clonotype was observed many times. This chain joins TRBV6-6 and TRBJ2-5; a possible D gene is TRBD2 (6 bases). The CDR3 totals 14 residues. V shed 0 bases and J shed 6 bases, with 11 bases lying between them. CDR1 and CDR2 from the germline V gene are MNHNY and SVGAGI (reference sequence). DNA for the CDR3: TGTGCCAGCAGTTACTCGTGGGGGGAGAAGACCCAGTACTTC. The encoded protein is CASSYSWGEKTQYF.